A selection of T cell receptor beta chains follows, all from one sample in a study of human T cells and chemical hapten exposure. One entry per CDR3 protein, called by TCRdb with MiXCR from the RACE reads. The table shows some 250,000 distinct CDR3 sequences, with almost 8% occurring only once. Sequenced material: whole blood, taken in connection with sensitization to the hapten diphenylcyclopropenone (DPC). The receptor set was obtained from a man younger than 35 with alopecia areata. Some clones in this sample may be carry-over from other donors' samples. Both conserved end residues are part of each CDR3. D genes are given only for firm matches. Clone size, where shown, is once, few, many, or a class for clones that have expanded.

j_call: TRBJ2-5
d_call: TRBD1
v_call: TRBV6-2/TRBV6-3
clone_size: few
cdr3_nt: TGTGCCAGCAGTTACTCGAGGGGGCCCCGAGAGACCCAGTACTTC
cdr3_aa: CASSYSRGPRETQYF

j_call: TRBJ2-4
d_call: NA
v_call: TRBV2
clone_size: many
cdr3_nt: TGTGCCAGCAGTAAGTCTTCTAGCCAAAACATTCAGTACTTC
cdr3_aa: CASSKSSSQNIQYF

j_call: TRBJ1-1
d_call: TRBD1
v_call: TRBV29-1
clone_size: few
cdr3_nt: TGCAGCGCGGACAGGGGGCAGGACACTGAAGCTTTCTTT
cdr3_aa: CSADRGQDTEAFF

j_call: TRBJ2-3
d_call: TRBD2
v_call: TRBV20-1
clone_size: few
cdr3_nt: TGCAGTGCTAGAGACCGGGGCCGAATATGGTCTAGCGGGGGGACAGATACGCAGTATTTT
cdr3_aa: CSARDRGRIWSSGGTDTQYF

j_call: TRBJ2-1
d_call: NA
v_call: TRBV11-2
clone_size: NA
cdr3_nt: TGTGCCAGCAGCTATACAGAGAACAATGAGCAGTTCTTC
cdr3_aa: CASSYTENNEQFF

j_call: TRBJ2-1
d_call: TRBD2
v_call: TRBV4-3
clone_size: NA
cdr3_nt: TGCGCCAGCAGCCAAGAGATCCGTGGACTAGCGGGTTCAATGAAGCAGTTCTTC
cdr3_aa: CASSQEIRGLAGSMKQFF

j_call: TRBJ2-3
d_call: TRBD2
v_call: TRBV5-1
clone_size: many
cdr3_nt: TGCGCCAGCAGCTTGGTGACTAGCGGGGATACGCAGTATTTT
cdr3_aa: CASSLVTSGDTQYF

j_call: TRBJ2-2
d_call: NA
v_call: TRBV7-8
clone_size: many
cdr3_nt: TGTGCCAGCAGAAGTGGGGATACCGGGGAGCTGTTTTTT
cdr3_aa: CASRSGDTGELFF

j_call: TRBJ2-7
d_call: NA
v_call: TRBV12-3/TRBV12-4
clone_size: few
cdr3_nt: TGTGCCAGCAGTTTAGCAATCTACGAGCAGTACTTC
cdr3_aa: CASSLAIYEQYF

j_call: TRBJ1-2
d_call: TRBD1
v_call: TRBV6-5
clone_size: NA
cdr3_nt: TGTGCCAGCAGAACAGGGGGAAACTATGGCTACACCTTC
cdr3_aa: CASRTGGNYGYTF

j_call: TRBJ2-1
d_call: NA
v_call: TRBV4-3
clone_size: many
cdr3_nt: TGCGCCAGCAGCCAAGCCTTCGAGGGTTTCAATGAGCAGTTCTTC
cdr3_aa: CASSQAFEGFNEQFF

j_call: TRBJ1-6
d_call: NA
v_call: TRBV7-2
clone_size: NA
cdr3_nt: TGTGCCAGCCGGTTGGCAGAATATAATTCACCCCTCCACTTT
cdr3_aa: CASRLAEYNSPLHF

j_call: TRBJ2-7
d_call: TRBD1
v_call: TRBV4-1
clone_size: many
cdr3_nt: TGCGCCAGCAGCCAGGTACAGGGGGCAAGCTCCTACGAGCAGTACTTC
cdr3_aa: CASSQVQGASSYEQYF

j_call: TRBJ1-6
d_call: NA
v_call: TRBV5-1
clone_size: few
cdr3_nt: TGCGCCAGCAGCGATGTATTTAATTCACCCCTCCACTTT
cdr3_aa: CASSDVFNSPLHF

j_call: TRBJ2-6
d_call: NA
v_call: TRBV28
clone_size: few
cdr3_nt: TGTGCCAGCAGTTTAATGGGCTCTGGGGCCAACGTCCTGACTTTC
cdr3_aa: CASSLMGSGANVLTF

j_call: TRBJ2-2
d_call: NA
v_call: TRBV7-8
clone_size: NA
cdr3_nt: TGTGCCAGCAGTTCAATGCGGGTCCTACGGAGGGAGCCCGGGGAGCTGTTTTTT
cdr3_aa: CASSSMRVLRREPGELFF

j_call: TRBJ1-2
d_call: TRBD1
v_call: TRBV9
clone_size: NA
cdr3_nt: TGTGCCAGCAGCGTAGGAGGAACAGGGGGCGGTTATGGCCACACCTTC
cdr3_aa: CASSVGGTGGGYGHTF

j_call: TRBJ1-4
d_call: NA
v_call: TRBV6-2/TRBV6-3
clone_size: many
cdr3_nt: TGTGCCAGCAGTCGACAGCTTTCGGATGAAAAACTGTTTTTT
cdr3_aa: CASSRQLSDEKLFF

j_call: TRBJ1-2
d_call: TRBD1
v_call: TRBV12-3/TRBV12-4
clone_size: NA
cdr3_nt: TGTGCCAGCAGCCGGGACAGGGGGCAGGGCGGCTACACCTTC
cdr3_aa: CASSRDRGQGGYTF

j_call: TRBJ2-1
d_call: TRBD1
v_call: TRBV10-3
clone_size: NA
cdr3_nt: TGTGCCATCAAAGGGACAGGCTATAATGAGCAGTTCTTC
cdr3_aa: CAIKGTGYNEQFF

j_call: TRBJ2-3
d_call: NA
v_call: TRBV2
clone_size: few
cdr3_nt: TGTGCCAGCAGTGAAGAGTCTACCTCTAGCACAGATACGCAGTATTTT
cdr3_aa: CASSEESTSSTDTQYF

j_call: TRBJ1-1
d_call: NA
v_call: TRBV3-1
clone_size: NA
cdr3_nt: TGTGCCAGCAGCCAAGATGGTTCAAGGGGCGGGGAAGCTTTCTTT
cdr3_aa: CASSQDGSRGGEAFF

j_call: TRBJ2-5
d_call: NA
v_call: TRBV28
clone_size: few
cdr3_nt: TGTGCCAGCAGTATTGGGGTGGAGACCCAGTACTTC
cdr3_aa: CASSIGVETQYF

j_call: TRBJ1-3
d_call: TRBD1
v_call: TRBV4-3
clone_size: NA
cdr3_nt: TGCGCCAGCAGCCAAGCCGTCAGGGGGCGAAACACCATATATTTT
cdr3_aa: CASSQAVRGRNTIYF

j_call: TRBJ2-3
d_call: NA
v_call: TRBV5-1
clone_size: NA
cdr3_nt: TGCGCCAGCAGCCGGGGGGCGCTCACAGATACGCAGTATTTT
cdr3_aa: CASSRGALTDTQYF

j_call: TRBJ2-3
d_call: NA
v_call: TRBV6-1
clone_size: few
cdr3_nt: TGTGCCAGCAGTCTCAACCCCCACACAGATACGCAGTATTTT
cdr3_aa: CASSLNPHTDTQYF

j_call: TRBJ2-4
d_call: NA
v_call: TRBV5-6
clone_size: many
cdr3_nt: TGTGCCAGCAGCCGGGGGCCACAGGGACAGTACTTC
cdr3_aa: CASSRGPQGQYF

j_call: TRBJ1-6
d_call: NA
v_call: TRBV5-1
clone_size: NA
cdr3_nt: TGCGCCAGCAGCAACCGACAGCCAAATTCACCCCTCCACTTT
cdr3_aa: CASSNRQPNSPLHF

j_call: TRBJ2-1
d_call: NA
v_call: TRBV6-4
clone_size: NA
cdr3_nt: TGTGCCAGCAGTGACTCGATGGAGGCGGGACATGAGCAGTTCTTC
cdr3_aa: CASSDSMEAGHEQFF

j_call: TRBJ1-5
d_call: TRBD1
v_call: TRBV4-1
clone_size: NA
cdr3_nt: TGCGCCAGCAGCCCCTGGACAGGGCCTCGCAATCAGCCCCAGCATTTT
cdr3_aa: CASSPWTGPRNQPQHF

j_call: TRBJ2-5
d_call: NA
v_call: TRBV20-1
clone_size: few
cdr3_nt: TGCAGTGCACCAAAGGCCCCGAAAGAGACCCAGTACTTC
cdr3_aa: CSAPKAPKETQYF

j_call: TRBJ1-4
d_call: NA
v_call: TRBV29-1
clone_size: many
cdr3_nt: TGCAGCGGAGGGGACGAAAAACTGTTTTTT
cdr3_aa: CSGGDEKLFF

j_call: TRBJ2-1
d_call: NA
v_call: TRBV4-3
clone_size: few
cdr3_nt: TGCGCCAGCAGCCAAGAGATAAGGGGGGGCCCACGGGGCTACAATGAGCAGTTCTTC
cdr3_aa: CASSQEIRGGPRGYNEQFF

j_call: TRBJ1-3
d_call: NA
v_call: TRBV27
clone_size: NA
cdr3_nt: TGTGCCAGCAGTTTATCGTACATCTCTGGAAACACCATATATTTT
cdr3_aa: CASSLSYISGNTIYF

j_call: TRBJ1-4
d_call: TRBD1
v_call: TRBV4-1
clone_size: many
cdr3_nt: TGCGCCAGCACCGGGACAGGGAAGGAAAAACTGTTTTTT
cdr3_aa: CASTGTGKEKLFF

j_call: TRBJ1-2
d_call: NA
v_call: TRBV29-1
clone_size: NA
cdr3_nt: TGCAGCGTTTCCCCCGCGGGGGCGCAGGGCTACACCTTC
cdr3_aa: CSVSPAGAQGYTF

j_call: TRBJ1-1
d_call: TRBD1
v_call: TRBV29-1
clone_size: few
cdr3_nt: TGCAGCGTCAGACAGGGTGGTGTGAACACTGAAGCTTTCTTT
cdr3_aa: CSVRQGGVNTEAFF

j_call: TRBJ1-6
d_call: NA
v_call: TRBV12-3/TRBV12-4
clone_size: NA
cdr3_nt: TGTGCCAGCAGGGAGCAGGGGAACAATTCACCCCTCCACTTT
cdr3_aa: CASREQGNNSPLHF

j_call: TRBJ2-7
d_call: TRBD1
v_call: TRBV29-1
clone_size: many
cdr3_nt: TGCAGCGTGGAAACAGGGGACGACGAGCAGTACTTC
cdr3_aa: CSVETGDDEQYF

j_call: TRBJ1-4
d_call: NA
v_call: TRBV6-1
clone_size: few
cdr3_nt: TGTGCCAGCAGTAATAACTTTGGGAAAGAGCGTGAAAAACTGTTTTTT
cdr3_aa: CASSNNFGKEREKLFF

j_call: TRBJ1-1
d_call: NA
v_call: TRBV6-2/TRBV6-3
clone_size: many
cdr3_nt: TGTGCCAGTAAGACACCGAACACTGAAGCTTTCTTT
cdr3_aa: CASKTPNTEAFF

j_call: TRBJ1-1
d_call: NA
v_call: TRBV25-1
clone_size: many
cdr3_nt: TGTGCCAGCAGTGAATCATCTCGGGGGTTGGGCACTGAAGCTTTCTTT
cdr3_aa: CASSESSRGLGTEAFF

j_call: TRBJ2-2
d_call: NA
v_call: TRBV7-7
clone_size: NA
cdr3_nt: TGTGCCAGCAGCTTACAGGGGTTTAACACCGGGGAGCTGTTTTTT
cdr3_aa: CASSLQGFNTGELFF

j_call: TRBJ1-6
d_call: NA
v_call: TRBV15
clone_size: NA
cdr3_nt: TGTGCCACCAGCAGAGATCCTGATACCCCTGGTCAGCCCCTCCACTTT
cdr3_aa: CATSRDPDTPGQPLHF

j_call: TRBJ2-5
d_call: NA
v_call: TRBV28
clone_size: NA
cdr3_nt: TGTGCCAGCGTTCTGGGGAGCCAAGAGACCCAGTACTTC
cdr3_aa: CASVLGSQETQYF

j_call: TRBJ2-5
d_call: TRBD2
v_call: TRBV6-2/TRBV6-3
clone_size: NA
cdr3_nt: TGTGCCAGCAGCTCGACCCTAGCGGGGGCTCCCTTTCAAGAGACCCAGTACTTC
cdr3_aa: CASSSTLAGAPFQETQYF

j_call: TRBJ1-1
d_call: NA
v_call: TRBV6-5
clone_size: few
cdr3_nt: TGTGCCAGCAGTCGCGGAAGGTACACTGAAGCTTTCTTT
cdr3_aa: CASSRGRYTEAFF

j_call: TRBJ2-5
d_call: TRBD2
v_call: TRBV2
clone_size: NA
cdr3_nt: TGTGCCAGCATAGGACTAGCGGGGCGCCAGACCCAGTACTTC
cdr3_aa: CASIGLAGRQTQYF